This TCR beta chain comes out of a study of cytomegalovirus exposure and HLA in healthy donors. General study results and limits: The finding came from a later analysis; first-cohort TCR clusters tended to co-occur in the roughly 110 validation repertoires. The study put 150 to 200 TCR beta chains on its list as cytomegalovirus-associated.

The germline gives CDR1 LNHDA, CDR2 SQIVND (reference sequence). V lost 5 bases to trimming and J lost 7 bases; unmatched junction nucleotides: 8. This CDR3 region has 14 residues. The donors belonged to the roughly 130-subject validation cohort, separate from the roughly 700-subject first cohort. Only in-frame clones appear in the TCRdb table, and some are missing; sequencing was by immunoSEQ multiplex PCR. This sample has 90,000 to 110,000 clones; more than 70% occur once, and the top ten carry roughly 2.2%. A note on this clone: Antigen: not known.

The source is a woman aged 18 to 35 in good health and CMV-seronegative. The V and J genes are TRBV19 and TRBJ1-5; TRBD1 matches 7 bases. The sample taken for sequencing was PBMCs. The CDR3 coding sequence is TGTGCCAGTAGTCCCGACAGGGCCCCCCAGCCCCAGCATTTT. It is translated as CASSPDRAPQPQHF.